The clone carrying this T cell receptor (beta chain) was detected a few times. The data originate from a study of blood T cells in healthy people across ages. CDR3 length equals 14 residues. From germline, CDR1 is MNHEY and CDR2 SMNVEV (reference sequence). Sample-barcoded 5' priming and a J-beta primer mix drove a second PCR of about 6 to 12 cycles. TCRdb independently ran MiXCR on the 5' RACE reads; one entry per CDR3 protein. The table includes about 780,000 distinct CDR3 sequences, 20% to 30% detected once. These data are also associated with another study on T cells of mothers and their children.

The sequenced sample consisted of blood. This TCR was recovered from a boy aged 5-17 years in good health. V usage is TRBV27 and J usage is TRBJ2-1; a weak D match, TRBD2 (5 bases). The end of the DNA fits TRBJ2-5 better, so the J call may be wrong. The CDR3 region is CASSRGRRQETQYF. CDR3 nucleotide sequence: TGTGCCAGCAGTCGAGGACGGAGGCAAGAGACCCAGTACTTC.